Listed below are T cell receptor beta chains from one sample, sequenced in a study of cytomegalovirus exposure and HLA in healthy donors. Sequenced by immunoSEQ multiplex PCR; TCRdb stores in-frame clones only, minus some. The sample has about 120,000 clones; roughly 82% are singletons. Source material: PBMCs. The source of these receptors is a man aged 18 to 30 in good health and CMV-seropositive. Both conserved end residues are part of each CDR3. Fields, in order: V gene, clone size, J gene, D gene, CDR3 DNA, CDR3 protein. A D gene is named only where the DNA matches it firmly. Part of the rows lack a size; the others show once, few, many or a class for expanded clones.

>TRBV10-3|once|TRBJ1-2|.
TGTGCCATCACGGAGTCAGTAGCTAACTATGGCTACACCTTC
CAITESVANYGYTF
>TRBV6-1|few|TRBJ1-1|.
TGTGCCAGCAGCGACCTAGGTAGGGGGAACACTGAAGCTTTCTTT
CASSDLGRGNTEAFF
>TRBV28|.|TRBJ1-1|.
TGTGCCAGCAGTCCCGGGTCGAACACTGAAGCTTTCTTT
CASSPGSNTEAFF
>TRBV4-1|few|TRBJ2-6|.
TGCGCCAGCAGCCAACCCCCAGGGGAGGCCAACGTCCTGACTTTC
CASSQPPGEANVLTF
>TRBV30|few|TRBJ2-5|TRBD1
TGTGCCTGGAGTGGCTCCGGGACAGGGACTTTAGAGACCCAGTACTTC
CAWSGSGTGTLETQYF
>TRBV9|.|TRBJ2-2|.
TGTGCCAGCAGCGCCCCAGGTAGCGGGAACACCGGGGAGCTGTTTTTT
CASSAPGSGNTGELFF
>TRBV18|.|TRBJ1-2|TRBD1
TGTGCCAGCTCACCGCAACCGGGACAGGGATATGGCTACACCTTC
CASSPQPGQGYGYTF
>TRBV7-9|few|TRBJ1-3|TRBD1
TGTGCCAGCAGCTTCAGGGGGGTTGCTGTCGGAAACACCATATATTTT
CASSFRGVAVGNTIYF
>TRBV30|.|TRBJ1-2|.
TGTGCCTGGAGGGCCGGGCGGGGCGGCTATGGCTACACCTTC
CAWRAGRGGYGYTF
>TRBV18|.|TRBJ1-1|.
TGTGCCAGCTCACCGGACTCCGGAACATCTTTCTTT
CASSPDSGTSFF
>TRBV9|.|TRBJ1-1|.
TGTGCCAGCAGCCCCACGTCTGCGGACACTGAAGCTTTCTTT
CASSPTSADTEAFF
>TRBV9|once|TRBJ2-7|TRBD2
TGTGCCAGCAGCATCGGACTAGCGGGAGACTCCTACGAGCAGTACTTC
CASSIGLAGDSYEQYF
>TRBV14|.|TRBJ2-7|TRBD1
TGTGCCAGCAGCCAAGAACTAGGGGGCCTCCCCTACGAGCAGTACTTC
CASSQELGGLPYEQYF
>TRBV29-1|.|TRBJ1-1|TRBD1
TGCAGCGTTGAAGAAGATAAGGACAGGTCAAACACTGAAGCTTTCTTT
CSVEEDKDRSNTEAFF
>TRBV25-1|.|TRBJ1-1|TRBD1
TGTGCCAGCAGTGCCTACAGGGGCCCTAACACTGAAGCTTTCTTT
CASSAYRGPNTEAFF
>TRBV6-5|once|TRBJ1-2|TRBD1
TGTGCCAGCAGATCTCCGGACAGGAACTATGGCTACACCTTC
CASRSPDRNYGYTF
>TRBV5-1|few|TRBJ2-7|TRBD1
TGCGCCAGCAGCCGGCAGGGGGCAAACTACGAGCAGTACTTC
CASSRQGANYEQYF
>TRBV6-5|few|TRBJ2-7|TRBD1
TGTGCCAGCAGTAGCGGGACAGGGTCTTGTCAGTACTTC
CASSSGTGSCQYF
>TRBV14|.|TRBJ2-3|.
TGTGCCAGCAGCCGCCCGGGGGGCACAGATACGCAGTATTTT
CASSRPGGTDTQYF
>TRBV5-4|.|TRBJ1-1|.
TGTGCCAGCAGCTTGGGGGCAAGGGGCGAGGTCACTGAAGCTTTCTTT
CASSLGARGEVTEAFF
>TRBV15|.|TRBJ1-2|.
TGTGCCACCAGCAGAGACCCAGGACTTTATGGCTACACCTTC
CATSRDPGLYGYTF
>TRBV6-5|.|TRBJ2-5|.
TGTGCCAGCAGTTTAAGCAGGGTCGAGACCCAGTACTTC
CASSLSRVETQYF
>TRBV27|.|TRBJ2-7|TRBD1
TGTGCCAGCAGTTTAGAGGGGGCTGGCTACGAGCAGTACTTC
CASSLEGAGYEQYF
>TRBV7-3|.|TRBJ2-1|TRBD2
TGTGCCAGCAGCTCCGCCCGGACTAGCGGGAGTATCGGAAATGAGCAGTTCTTC
CASSSARTSGSIGNEQFF